This T cell receptor (beta chain) appears in the sequencing data of a study of cytomegalovirus exposure and HLA in healthy donors. PCR used 60 Vbeta primers and 13 Jbeta primers. The method was immunoSEQ multiplex PCR; TCRdb's version includes in-frame clones alone and lacks a portion of them. The data show 140,000 to 150,000 clones, 65% to 85% seen once. The study's findings and limits: A previous analysis found most TCR beta V segments productive roughly 90% or roughly 30% of the time. The study reported that TCR beta sequences accurately predicted HLA-A and HLA-B alleles in most subjects. Analysis performed later found over 15,000 TCR beta sequences associated with HLA alleles at 0.05 false discovery rate.

Germline V gives CDR1 SNHLY, CDR2 FYNNEI. There are 14 residues in the CDR3. J was trimmed by 5 bases and V by 6 bases; bases with no gene match: 3. On this clone itself: Its antigen is as yet unknown.

The V gene is TRBV2, the J gene TRBJ2-2; 10 bases map to TRBD1. The clonotype originates from a man aged 25-45 years in good health and CMV-seronegative. Sequencing input: PBMCs. This chain's CDR3 is CASRRDRGTGELFF. CDR3 nucleotides: TGTGCCAGCAGACGGGACAGGGGTACCGGGGAGCTGTTTTTT.